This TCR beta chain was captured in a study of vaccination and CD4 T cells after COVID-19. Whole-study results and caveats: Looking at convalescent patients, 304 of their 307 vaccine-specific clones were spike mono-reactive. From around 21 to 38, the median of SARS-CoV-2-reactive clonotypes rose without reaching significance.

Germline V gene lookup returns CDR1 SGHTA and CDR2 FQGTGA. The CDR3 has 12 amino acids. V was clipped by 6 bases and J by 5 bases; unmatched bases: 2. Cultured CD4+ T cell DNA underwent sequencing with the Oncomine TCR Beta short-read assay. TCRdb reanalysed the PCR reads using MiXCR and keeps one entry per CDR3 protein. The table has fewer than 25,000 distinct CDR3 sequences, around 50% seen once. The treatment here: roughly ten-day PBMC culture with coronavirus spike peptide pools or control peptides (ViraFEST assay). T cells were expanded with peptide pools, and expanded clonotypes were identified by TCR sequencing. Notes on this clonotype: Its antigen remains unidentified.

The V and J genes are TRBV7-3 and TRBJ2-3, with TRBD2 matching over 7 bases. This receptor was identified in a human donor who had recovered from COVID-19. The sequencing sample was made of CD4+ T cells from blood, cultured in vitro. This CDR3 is CASSRGEDTQYF. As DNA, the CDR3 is TGTGCCAGCAGTCGGGGGGAAGATACGCAGTATTTT. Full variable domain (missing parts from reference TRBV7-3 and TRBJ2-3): GAGVSQTPSNKVTEKGKYVELRCDPISGHTALYWYRQSLGQGPEFLIYFQGTGAADDSGLPNDRFFAVRPEGSVSTLKIQRTERGDSAVYLCASSRGEDTQYFGPGTRLTVL.